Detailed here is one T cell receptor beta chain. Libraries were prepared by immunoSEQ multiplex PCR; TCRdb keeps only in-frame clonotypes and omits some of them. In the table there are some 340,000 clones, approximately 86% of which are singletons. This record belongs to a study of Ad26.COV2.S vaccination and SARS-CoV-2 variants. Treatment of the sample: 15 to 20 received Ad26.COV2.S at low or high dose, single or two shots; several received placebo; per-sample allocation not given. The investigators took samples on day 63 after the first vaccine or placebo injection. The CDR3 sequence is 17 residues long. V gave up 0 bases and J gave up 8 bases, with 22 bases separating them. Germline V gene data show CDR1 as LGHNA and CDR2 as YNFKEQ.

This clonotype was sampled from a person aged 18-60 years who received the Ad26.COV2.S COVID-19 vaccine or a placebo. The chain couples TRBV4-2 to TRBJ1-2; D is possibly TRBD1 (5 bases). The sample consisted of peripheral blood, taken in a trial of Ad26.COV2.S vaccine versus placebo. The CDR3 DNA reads TGTGCCAGCAGCCAAGATCACGGGGACGGTTCCTATCGGGGCTACACCTTC. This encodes CASSQDHGDGSYRGYTF.